Shown below are 14 T cell receptor beta chains from a single sample sequenced in a study of Ad26.COV2.S vaccination and SARS-CoV-2 variants. The method was immunoSEQ multiplex PCR; TCRdb's version includes in-frame clones alone and lacks a portion of them. The table includes a few hundred thousand clones, approximately 87% detected once. Sample treatment: around 19 received Ad26.COV2.S at low or high dose, single or two shots; about 5 received placebo; per-sample allocation not given. Material that was analyzed had been drawn on day 63 after the first vaccine or placebo injection. The starting material was peripheral blood, obtained in a trial of Ad26.COV2.S vaccine versus placebo. The receptors derive from a person between 18 and 59 years old who received the Ad26.COV2.S COVID-19 vaccine or a placebo.

The chain combines TRBV7-9 with TRBJ2-5, with a tentative D call TRBD1 (5 bases). This CDR3 contains 15 residues. The V end lost 2 bases, the J end lost 0 bases, and 10 bases lay between the germline ends. The germline gives CDR1 SEHNR, CDR2 FQNEAQ (reference sequence). The CDR3 DNA reads TGTGCCAGCAGCTTATACAGGAGAGACCAAGAGACCCAGTACTTC. Its protein product is CASSLYRRDQETQYF.

The genes are TRBV27 and TRBJ2-5; D gene ambiguous. CDR3 length: 13 amino acids. Germline-derived CDR1 and CDR2 are MNHEY and SMNVEV (reference sequence). Between the trimmed V and J ends, which lost 2 bases and 5 bases, there was a span of 9 bases. The CDR3 region has the DNA TGTGCCAGCAGTTTAAATTATATGGAGACCCAGTACTTC. It translates to CASSLNYMETQYF.

V is TRBV18 and J is TRBJ2-2; D could derive from TRBD1 or TRBD2 (5 bases each). In germline, CDR1 is KGHSH, CDR2 LQKENI. The CDR3 length is 12 residues. Trimming removed 8 bases from V and 6 bases from J, with 10 bases in between. The CDR3 loop is CASRLGAGELFF. DNA for the CDR3: TGTGCCAGCCGATTGGGGGCCGGGGAGCTGTTTTTT. Combining the CDR3 with reference TRBV18 and TRBJ2-2 gives the whole variable domain NAGVMQNPRHLVRRRGQEARLRCSPMKGHSHVYWYRQLPEEGLKFMVYLQKENIIDESGMPKERFSAEFPKEGPSILRIQQVVRGDSAAYFCASRLGAGELFFGEGSRLTVL.

The CDR3 DNA follows: TGTGCCAGCACTACCAAGAGCGGGGGGGAATCAGATACGCAGTATTTT. Amino acids: CASTTKSGGESDTQYF. This chain links TRBV3-1 (or the pseudogene TRBV3-2) with TRBJ2-3, with TRBD2 matching over 10 bases. The CDR3 length is 16 residues. CDR1 is LGHDT and CDR2 is YNNKEL in the germline V gene (reference sequence). After removal of 7 bases from V and 4 bases from J, the junction contained 11 bases not matched to a gene.

The chain links TRBV7-2 to TRBJ2-3, with unresolved D. Deletions cut 1 base from V and 4 bases from J, with 12 bases between. This CDR3 spans 15 amino acids. Germline CDR1 is SGHTA and CDR2 is FQGNSA. CDR3 bases: TGTGCCAGCAGCTTAGTTTACAGTGCCGCAGATACGCAGTATTTT. The encoded protein is CASSLVYSAADTQYF.

The chain employs TRBV5-1 and TRBJ1-6; possible D gene TRBD1, 5 bases. This CDR3 spans 15 amino acids. V lost 5 bases, J lost 5 bases, and 14 bases lay in between. Per germline, CDR1 SGHRS and CDR2 YFSETQ. The CDR3 here is CASRQRDGDNSPLHF. The CDR3 nucleotides read TGCGCCAGCAGACAAAGGGACGGAGATAATTCACCCCTCCACTTT.

The chain joins TRBV5-6 to TRBJ1-2; D is uncertain. V lost 0 bases to trimming and J lost 0 bases, with 6 bases between them. In germline, CDR1 is SGHDT, CDR2 YYEEEE. The CDR3 has 14 amino acids. CDR3 residues: CASSLGVSNYGYTF. CDR3 sequence (DNA): TGTGCCAGCAGCTTGGGCGTGTCTAACTATGGCTACACCTTC.

This clone was detected only a few times. The chain combines TRBV28 with TRBJ1-2, with unresolved D. Germline CDR1 is MDHEN and CDR2 is SYDVKM. V lost 0 bases to trimming and J lost 7 bases, with 15 bases between them. CDR3 size: 15 residues. The CDR3 sequence: CASSLWGSQVVGYTF. In DNA, the CDR3 is TGTGCCAGCAGTTTATGGGGCAGTCAGGTAGTTGGCTACACCTTC.

V gene TRBV29-1 combines with J gene TRBJ2-3, with 7 bases lining up with TRBD1. V was pared by 6 bases and J by 0 bases, with 9 bases of the junction left unmatched. Germline assignment: CDR1 SQVTM and CDR2 ANQGSEA. CDR3 length: 15 residues. CDR3: CSVRQGFISTDTQYF. CDR3 bases: TGCAGCGTCAGACAGGGATTCATCAGCACAGATACGCAGTATTTT.

The chain carries TRBV5-6 and TRBJ1-4, with D unresolved. With 0 bases removed from V and 8 bases from J, the gap between germline ends came to 8 bases. Germline assignment: CDR1 SGHDT and CDR2 YYEEEE. This CDR3 comprises 13 residues. The CDR3 nucleotides are TGTGCCAGCAGCTTGGAGGGTGAGGAAAAACTGTTTTTT. It translates to CASSLEGEEKLFF.

This clone was recorded only once. J is TRBJ2-1 and V is TRBV2, with D maybe TRBD2 (5 bases). The CDR3 runs 15 residues. The ends were cut back, 6 bases at V and 2 bases at J, with 14 bases in the middle. Germline V gene sequence: CDR1 SNHLY, CDR2 FYNNEI. The CDR3 DNA is TGTGCCAGCAGGAATCCGGACTCGGCCTACAATGAGCAGTTCTTC. Translation gives CASRNPDSAYNEQFF.

This rearrangement joins TRBV3-1 (or the pseudogene TRBV3-2) to TRBJ2-1, with D possibly being TRBD2 (7 bases). The germline CDR1 and CDR2 sequences are LGHDT and YNNKEL (reference sequence). V was cut by 4 bases and J by 0 bases, with 13 bases left in between. The CDR3 covers 16 residues. The DNA of the CDR3 is TGTGCCAGCAGCCCCGGGGGGCCGAGCTCCTACAATGAGCAGTTCTTC. Translating gives CASSPGGPSSYNEQFF.

The rearrangement joins TRBV5-6 to TRBJ2-6, with 8 bases that match TRBD1. There are 16 residues in the CDR3. The germline V gene encodes CDR1 SGHDT and CDR2 YYEEEE. V lost 1 base, J lost 1 base, and 1 base stayed unmatched. The CDR3 region has the DNA TGTGCCAGCAGCTTGTACAGGGGGTCTGGGGCCAACGTCCTGACTTTC. Translated, it gives CASSLYRGSGANVLTF. Combining the CDR3 with reference TRBV5-6 and TRBJ2-6 gives the whole variable domain DAGVTQSPTHLIKTRGQQVTLRCSPKSGHDTVSWYQQALGQGPQFIFQYYEEEERQRGNFPDRFSGHQFPNYSSELNVNALLLGDSALYLCASSLYRGSGANVLTFGAGSRLTVL.

Points on this clone: This sample also contains other DNA sequences that code for the same CDR3. V is TRBV5-5 and J is TRBJ2-7; D is unclear. Germline CDR1 and CDR2: SGHKS and YYEKEE (reference sequence). Trimming removed 0 bases at V and 4 bases at J, with 8 bases between. The CDR3 consists of 13 residues. CDR3 residues: CASSLGPGYEQYF. The CDR3 DNA reads TGTGCCAGCAGCTTGGGTCCAGGTTACGAGCAGTACTTC.